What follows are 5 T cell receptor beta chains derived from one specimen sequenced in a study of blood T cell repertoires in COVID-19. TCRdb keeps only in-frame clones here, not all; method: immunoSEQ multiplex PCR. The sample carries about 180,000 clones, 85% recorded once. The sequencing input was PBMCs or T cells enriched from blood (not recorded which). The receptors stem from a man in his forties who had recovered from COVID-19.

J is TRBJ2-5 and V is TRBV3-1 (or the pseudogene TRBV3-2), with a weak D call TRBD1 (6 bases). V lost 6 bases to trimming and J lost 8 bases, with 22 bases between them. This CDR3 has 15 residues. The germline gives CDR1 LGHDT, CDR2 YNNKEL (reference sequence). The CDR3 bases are TGTGCCAGCAGTCCCTACCGGGCGGCTGGGGGCACCCAGTACTTC. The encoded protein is CASSPYRAAGGTQYF.

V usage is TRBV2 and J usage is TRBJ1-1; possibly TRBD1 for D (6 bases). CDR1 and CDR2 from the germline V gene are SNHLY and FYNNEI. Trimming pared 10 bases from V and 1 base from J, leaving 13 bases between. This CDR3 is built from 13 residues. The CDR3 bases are TGTGCCACCGAAGAGGACAGGAACACTGAAGCTTTCTTT. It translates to CATEEDRNTEAFF.

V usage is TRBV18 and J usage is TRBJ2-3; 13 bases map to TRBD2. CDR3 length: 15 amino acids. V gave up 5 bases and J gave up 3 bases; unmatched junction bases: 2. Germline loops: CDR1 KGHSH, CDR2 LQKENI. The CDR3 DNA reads TGTGCCAGCTCAACGGGACTAGCGGGGACAGATACGCAGTATTTT. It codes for CASSTGLAGTDTQYF.

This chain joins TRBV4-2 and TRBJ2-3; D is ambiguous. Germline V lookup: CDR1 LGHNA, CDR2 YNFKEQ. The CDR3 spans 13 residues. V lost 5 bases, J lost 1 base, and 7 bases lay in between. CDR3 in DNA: TGTGCCAGCAGCGACCTAGGCACAGATACGCAGTATTTT. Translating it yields CASSDLGTDTQYF.

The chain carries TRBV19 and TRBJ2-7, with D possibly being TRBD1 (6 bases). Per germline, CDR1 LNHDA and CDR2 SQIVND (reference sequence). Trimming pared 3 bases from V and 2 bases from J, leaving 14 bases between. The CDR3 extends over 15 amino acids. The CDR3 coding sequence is TGTGCCAGTAGTATCGGTTCTGCAGGGGCCTACGAGCAGTACTTC. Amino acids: CASSIGSAGAYEQYF.